This T cell receptor beta chain is drawn from a study of cytomegalovirus exposure and HLA in healthy donors. Study-wide results and limits: In a later analysis, specific HLA alleles were associated with 15,000 to 20,000 TCR beta sequences at a 0.05 false discovery rate. Most TCR sequences proved rare, with some public TCRs found in many donors. Analysis performed later showed TCR beta chains linked to HLA being more clonally expanded than equally common others. A missense variant in DCLRE1C was later tied to TCR beta V- and J-gene trimming.

Use of 60 Vbeta and 13 Jbeta primers characterized the PCR. Only in-frame clones appear in the TCRdb table, and some are missing; sequencing was by immunoSEQ multiplex PCR. This table holds 65,000 to 95,000 clones, just under 80% found once. Notes on this clone: Its cognate antigen is unknown.

Germline V gene sequence: CDR1 LGHNA, CDR2 YSLEER. The germline V and J ends were trimmed by 3 bases and 0 bases, with 12 bases remaining between them. This CDR3 contains 16 residues. The sequencing sample was made of PBMCs. The chain uses TRBV4-3 and TRBJ2-1, with TRBD1 as a possible D gene (6 bases). The sequence derives from a male donor in good health and CMV-seropositive. CDR3 loop: CASSHATGSSYNEQFF. For the CDR3, the DNA is TGCGCCAGCAGCCACGCAACAGGGAGCTCCTACAATGAGCAGTTCTTC.